Detailed here is one T cell receptor (beta chain). The junction had 9 bases not matched to a gene; V was cut back by 4 bases and J by 2 bases. Germline-derived CDR1 and CDR2 are SGHNT and YYREEE (reference sequence). There are 16 residues in the CDR3. This specimen comes from a study of cytomegalovirus exposure and HLA in healthy donors. Across the whole study: A previous analysis identified fewer than 130 million unique TCR beta sequences derived from around 200 million T cells.

The PCR ran on 60 Vbeta and 13 Jbeta primers. The table came from immunoSEQ multiplex PCR; TCRdb's copy has only in-frame clones and leaves some out. The sample gives about 160,000 clones, around 80% of which show up once; roughly 2.1% is in the top ten. This rearrangement joins TRBV5-4 to TRBJ1-5; 7 bases map to TRBD1. The sequence was obtained from a man aged 18 to 29 in good health and CMV-seronegative. The specimen sequenced was PBMCs. CDR3 sequence (DNA): TGTGCCAGCAGCACCAGCCCCGGGACAGGCAATCAGCCCCAGCATTTT. It is translated as CASSTSPGTGNQPQHF. The entire variable domain, with the rest obtained from reference TRBV5-4 and TRBJ1-5, is as follows: ETGVTQSPTHLIKTRGQQVTLRCSSQSGHNTVSWYQQALGQGPQFIFQYYREEENGRGNFPPRFSGLQFPNYSSELNVNALELDDSALYLCASSTSPGTGNQPQHFGDGTRLSIL.